A single sample is the source of the 24 T cell receptor beta chains below, sequenced in a study of cytomegalovirus exposure and HLA in healthy donors. Amplification used 60 Vbeta primers and 13 Jbeta primers. Only in-frame clones appear in the TCRdb table, and some are missing; sequencing was by immunoSEQ multiplex PCR. The sample has tens of thousands of clones, about two thirds seen once; the top ten hold about 22%. Sequencing was done on a sample of PBMCs. The receptors come from a woman aged 45-65 years in good health and CMV-seropositive.

The CDR3 DNA is TGTGCCATCAGTGAGCCACCTACCGTGGGAGCTAACTATGGCTACACCTTC. Translated, it gives CAISEPPTVGANYGYTF. The chain employs TRBV10-3 and TRBJ1-2; D not certain. The germline gives CDR1 ENHRY, CDR2 SYGVKD. Trimming pared 2 bases from V and 0 bases from J, leaving 16 bases between. The CDR3 is made up of 17 amino acids.

This rearrangement joins TRBV25-1 to TRBJ2-2; tentative D call: TRBD2 (5 bases). This CDR3 is built from 14 residues. Germline V gene lookup returns CDR1 MGHDK and CDR2 SYGVNS. The V end was cut by 4 bases, the J end by 0 bases, with 6 bases between. The CDR3 protein is CASSGLTNTGELFF. DNA of the CDR3: TGTGCCAGCAGTGGACTAACGAACACCGGGGAGCTGTTTTTT.

The chain couples TRBV5-6 to TRBJ2-3, with 9 nucleotides matching TRBD2. CDR1 and CDR2 (germline): SGHDT, YYEEEE. CDR3 length equals 17 residues. Germline trimming cut 7 bases from V and 5 bases from J; bases unmatched to any gene: 17. CDR3 sequence reads: CASGSGGSSVGGDTQYF. CDR3 bases: TGTGCCAGCGGTAGCGGGGGATCGAGTGTAGGTGGAGATACGCAGTATTTT. The variable domain in full, completed from reference TRBV5-6 and TRBJ2-3, reads DAGVTQSPTHLIKTRGQQVTLRCSPKSGHDTVSWYQQALGQGPQFIFQYYEEEERQRGNFPDRFSGHQFPNYSSELNVNALLLGDSALYLCASGSGGSSVGGDTQYFGPGTRLTVL.

The chain uses TRBV7-9 and TRBJ1-1; D is unclear. Germline V gene data show CDR1 as SEHNR and CDR2 as FQNEAQ (reference sequence). The CDR3 is 14 residues long. V lost 3 bases to trimming and J lost 4 bases, with 12 bases between them. CDR3 sequence: CASSFLLGSTEAFF. The DNA of the CDR3 is TGTGCCAGCAGCTTTCTACTGGGGAGCACTGAAGCTTTCTTT. Supplemented by reference TRBV7-9 and TRBJ1-1, the full variable domain reads DTGVSQNPRHKITKRGQNVTFRCDPISEHNRLYWYRQTLGQGPEFLTYFQNEAQLEKSRLLSDRFSAERPKGSFSTLEIQRTEQGDSAMYLCASSFLLGSTEAFFGQGTRLTVV.

Turning to this clone: At one boundary the junction diverges from the germline segment, which might be a read error. Additional DNA sequences in this sample encode the identical CDR3. The chain couples TRBV30 to TRBJ2-7, with 7 bases fitting TRBD1. Per germline, CDR1 GTSNPN and CDR2 SVGIG (reference sequence). The CDR3 has 14 amino acids. The CDR3 is CAWSVSGGFHEQYF. The CDR3 nucleotides are TGCGCCTGGAGTGTGTCAGGGGGATTCCACGAGCAGTACTTC.

The V call is TRBV2, the J call TRBJ1-2; 8 nucleotides line up with TRBD1. The CDR3 has 14 residues. Germline values: CDR1 SNHLY, CDR2 FYNNEI. With 4 bases clipped from V and 8 bases from J, the junction kept 9 bases outside the gene matches. The DNA of the CDR3 is TGTGCCAGCAGTGGAAAACAGGGGGGATTGGGCTACACCTTC. This sequence encodes CASSGKQGGLGYTF.

V gene TRBV6-1 combines with J gene TRBJ1-1, with D hard to call. Looked up from germline, CDR1 is MNHNS and CDR2 is SASEGT. The CDR3 extends over 13 amino acids. With 6 bases removed from V and 0 bases from J, the gap between germline ends came to 8 bases. Here the CDR3 reads CASRNSLNTEAFF. Here the CDR3 DNA reads TGTGCCAGCAGGAACAGTTTGAACACTGAAGCTTTCTTT.

This chain joins TRBV13 and TRBJ1-5, with D unresolved. Trimming stripped 0 bases from V and 7 bases from J, with 4 bases between. CDR1 and CDR2 from the germline V gene are PRHDT and FYEKMQ (reference sequence). CDR3 size: 12 residues. In DNA form, the CDR3 reads TGTGCCAGCAGCTTAGGGCAGCAGCCCCAGCATTTT. Protein sequence: CASSLGQQPQHF.

This clone was seen a few times. The chain carries TRBV29-1 and TRBJ1-2, with 10 bases that match TRBD1. V shed 6 bases and J 8 bases; nucleotides not matched to a gene: 18. The germline CDR1 and CDR2 sequences are SQVTM and ANQGSEA. CDR3 size: 16 residues. The CDR3 here is CSVGTGDILTTGGYTF. DNA of the CDR3: TGCAGCGTGGGGACAGGGGATATTCTAACGACGGGGGGCTACACCTTC.

V and J are TRBV15 and TRBJ1-1; D remains unclear. The CDR3 is made up of 13 amino acids. CDR1 is LNHNV, CDR2 YYDKDF, per germline (reference sequence). Trimming took 4 bases from V and 0 from J, leaving 6 bases between them. CDR3 sequence: CATSTGMNTEAFF. The CDR3 nucleotides read TGTGCCACCAGCACGGGTATGAACACTGAAGCTTTCTTT.

This rearrangement joins TRBV7-2 to TRBJ1-2, with 10 bases that match TRBD1. Looked up from germline, CDR1 is SGHTA and CDR2 is FQGNSA. V gave up 5 bases and J gave up 8 bases; unmatched junction bases: 8. The CDR3 sequence is 14 residues long. CDR3 region: CASSVDRGLGGYTF. DNA of the CDR3: TGTGCCAGCAGCGTTGACAGGGGGCTAGGGGGCTACACCTTC.

The DNA of the CDR3 is TGCGCCAGCAGCTCCAGTGATAATAACTATGGCTACACCTTC. It yields the protein CASSSSDNNYGYTF. This chain uses TRBV5-1 with TRBJ1-2; D uncertain. Per germline, CDR1 SGHRS and CDR2 YFSETQ. The V and J ends lost 3 bases and 1 base respectively, with 10 bases between them. This CDR3 has 14 residues.

This chain uses TRBV29-1 with TRBJ2-5, with a weak D call TRBD1 (6 bases). The V end was cut by 8 bases, the J end by 5 bases, with 15 bases between. Per the germline V gene, CDR1 is SQVTM and CDR2 is ANQGSEA. This CDR3 has 12 amino acids. CDR3 loop: CSFSGVQETQYF. For the CDR3, the DNA is TGCAGCTTCTCAGGGGTTCAGGAGACCCAGTACTTC.

The V call is TRBV27, the J call TRBJ2-7, with TRBD1 identical over 12 bases. This CDR3 spans 23 amino acids. The germline CDR1 and CDR2 sequences are MNHEY and SMNVEV (reference sequence). Unmatched junction bases numbered 29, after V lost 5 bases and J lost 3 bases. The CDR3 DNA reads TGTGCCAGCAGTCTCCAATTACCCATAATCCGGGACAGGGGGCAAGAGTTGGGCTACGAGCAGTACTTC. Translating it yields CASSLQLPIIRDRGQELGYEQYF.

The chain recombines TRBV6-5 with TRBJ2-5, with 8 bases fitting TRBD2. The CDR3 is 14 residues long. After removal of 5 bases from V and 3 bases from J, the junction contained 5 bases not matched to a gene. Germline lookup yields CDR1 MNHEY and CDR2 SVGAGI. The CDR3 spells CASSHGGLEETQYF. The CDR3 nucleotides read TGTGCCAGCAGTCACGGGGGACTAGAAGAGACCCAGTACTTC.

The gene calls are TRBV29-1 and TRBJ1-2, with D perhaps matching TRBD1 (5 bases). Germline V gives CDR1 SQVTM, CDR2 ANQGSEA. The CDR3 length is 15 residues. V was cut by 0 bases and J by 2 bases, with 13 bases left in between. For the CDR3, the DNA is TGCAGCGTTGAAGATCCCGCGGACAAAAACTATGGCTACACCTTC. Translation gives CSVEDPADKNYGYTF.

The rearrangement uses TRBV7-3 and TRBJ2-2; D is possibly TRBD1 (6 bases). CDR1 is SGHTA, CDR2 FQGTGA, per germline. V dropped 2 bases and J dropped 4 bases, with 11 bases sitting between them. The CDR3 runs to 15 residues. CDR3 DNA sequence: TGTGCCAGCAGCTTATATGTGGGGGCCACCGGGGAGCTGTTTTTT. Translated, it gives CASSLYVGATGELFF.

The chain employs TRBV30 and TRBJ1-1; 7 nucleotides match TRBD1. The V gene end was trimmed by 5 bases and the J gene end by 0 bases; junction bases not matched to a gene: 0. This CDR3 is 12 amino acids long. The germline CDR1 and CDR2 sequences are GTSNPN and SVGIG (reference sequence). The CDR3 loop is CAWDRVNTEAFF. The CDR3 DNA reads as TGTGCCTGGGACAGGGTGAACACTGAAGCTTTCTTT.

This chain links TRBV6-1 with TRBJ2-1, with D tentatively TRBD2 (5 bases). V was clipped by 2 bases and J by 9 bases, with 17 bases between them. There are 15 residues in the CDR3. Germline V gives CDR1 MNHNS, CDR2 SASEGT. This chain's CDR3 is CASSERTSRLSEQFF. The CDR3 DNA sequence: TGTGCCAGCAGTGAAAGGACTTCACGCTTGTCTGAGCAGTTCTTC.

The rearrangement joins TRBV6-1 to TRBJ2-7; D gene unclear. CDR3 length: 14 amino acids. V dropped 4 bases and J dropped 3 bases, with 13 bases sitting between them. Germline V CDR1 and CDR2: MNHNS, SASEGT. The CDR3 reads CASSGRHPDYEQYF. DNA for the CDR3: TGTGCCAGCAGTGGACGACACCCAGACTACGAGCAGTACTTC.

This chain links TRBV28 with TRBJ1-1; the match to TRBD1 covers 9 bases. This CDR3 has 16 amino acids. Germline values: CDR1 MDHEN, CDR2 SYDVKM. The J segment lost 5 bases and the V segment lost 2 bases, leaving 9 bases of the junction unmatched. The CDR3 DNA is TGTGCCAGCAGTTTACCCCCTCAGACAGGGGGTACTGAAGCTTTCTTT. Its translation: CASSLPPQTGGTEAFF.

CDR3 DNA: TGTGCCAGCAGTCCAACAGGGTCCGAGCAGTACTTC. Amino acids: CASSPTGSEQYF. The chain has TRBV2 and TRBJ2-7; tentatively, D is TRBD1 (6 bases). V shed 5 bases and J shed 6 bases, with 11 bases lying between them. Germline CDR1 reads SNHLY; CDR2 reads FYNNEI. The CDR3 consists of 12 residues.

The genes are TRBV5-1 and TRBJ2-1; 8 bases line up with TRBD2. Germline lookup yields CDR1 SGHRS and CDR2 YFSETQ. The ends lost 7 bases at V and 8 bases at J; junction bases unmatched: 11. The CDR3 has 14 residues. The CDR3 loop is CASGTGGPVYEQFF. Here the CDR3 DNA reads TGCGCCAGCGGAACGGGGGGGCCGGTCTATGAGCAGTTCTTC.

The chain is built from TRBV28 and TRBJ1-2; no reliable D call. The V end was cut by 2 bases, the J end by 4 bases, with 17 bases between. The germline CDR1 and CDR2 sequences are MDHEN and SYDVKM. The CDR3 covers 16 residues. The CDR3 spells CASSLGGSEQAYGYTF. The CDR3 DNA reads TGTGCCAGCAGTTTAGGAGGGTCCGAGCAAGCCTATGGCTACACCTTC.